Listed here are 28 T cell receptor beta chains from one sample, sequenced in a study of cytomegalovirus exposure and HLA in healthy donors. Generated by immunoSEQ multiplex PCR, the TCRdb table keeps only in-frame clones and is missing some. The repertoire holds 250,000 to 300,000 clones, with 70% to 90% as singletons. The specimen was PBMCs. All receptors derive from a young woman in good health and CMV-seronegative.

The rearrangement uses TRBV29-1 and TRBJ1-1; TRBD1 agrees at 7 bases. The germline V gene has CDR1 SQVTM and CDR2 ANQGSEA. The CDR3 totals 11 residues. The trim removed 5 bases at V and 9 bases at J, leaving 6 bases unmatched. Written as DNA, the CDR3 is TGCAGCGTTCAACCGACAGGGAAAGCTTTCTTT. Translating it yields CSVQPTGKAFF.

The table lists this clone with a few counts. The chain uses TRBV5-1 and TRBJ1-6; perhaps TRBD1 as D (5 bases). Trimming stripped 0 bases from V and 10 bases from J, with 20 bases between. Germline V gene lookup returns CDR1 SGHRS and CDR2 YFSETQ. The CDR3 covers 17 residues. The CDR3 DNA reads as TGCGCCAGCAGCTTGGCCAGTGGGGCCCTACCCAACTCACCCCTCCACTTT. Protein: CASSLASGALPNSPLHF.

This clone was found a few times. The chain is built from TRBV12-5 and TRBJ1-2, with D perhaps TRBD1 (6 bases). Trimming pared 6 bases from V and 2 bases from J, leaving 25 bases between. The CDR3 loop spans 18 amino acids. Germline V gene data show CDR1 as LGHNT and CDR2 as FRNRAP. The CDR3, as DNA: TGTGCTAGTGGCCTCCGTGACAGGCGACCATATTCCAACTATGGCTACACCTTC. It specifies CASGLRDRRPYSNYGYTF.

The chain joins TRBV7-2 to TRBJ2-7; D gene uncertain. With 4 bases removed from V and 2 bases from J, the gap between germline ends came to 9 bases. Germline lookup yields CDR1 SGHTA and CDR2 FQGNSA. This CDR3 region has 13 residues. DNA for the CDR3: TGTGCCAGCAGCTCCAGGTTCACCTACGAGCAGTACTTC. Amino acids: CASSSRFTYEQYF.

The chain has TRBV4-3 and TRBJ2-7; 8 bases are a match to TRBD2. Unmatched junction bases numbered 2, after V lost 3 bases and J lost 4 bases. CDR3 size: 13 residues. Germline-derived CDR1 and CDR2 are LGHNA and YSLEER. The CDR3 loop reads CASSQSGGYEQYF. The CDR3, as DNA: TGCGCCAGCAGCCAGAGCGGGGGTTACGAGCAGTACTTC.

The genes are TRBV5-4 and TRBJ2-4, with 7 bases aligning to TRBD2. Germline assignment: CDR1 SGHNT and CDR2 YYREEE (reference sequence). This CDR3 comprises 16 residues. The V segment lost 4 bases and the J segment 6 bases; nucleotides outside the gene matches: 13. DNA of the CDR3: TGTGCCAGCAGCGCTTCCGGGACGGGGGGTAGAAACATTCAGTACTTC. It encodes CASSASGTGGRNIQYF.

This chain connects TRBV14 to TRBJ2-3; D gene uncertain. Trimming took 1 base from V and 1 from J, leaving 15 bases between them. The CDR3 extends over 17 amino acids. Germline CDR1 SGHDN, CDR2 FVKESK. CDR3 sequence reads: CASSQAYVGMGTDTQYF. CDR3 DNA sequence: TGTGCCAGCAGCCAAGCTTATGTCGGTATGGGCACAGATACGCAGTATTTT.

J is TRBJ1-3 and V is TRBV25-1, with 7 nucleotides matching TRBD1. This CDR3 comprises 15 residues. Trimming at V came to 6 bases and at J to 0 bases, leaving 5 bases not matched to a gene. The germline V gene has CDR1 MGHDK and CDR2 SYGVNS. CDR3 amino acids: CASSLGQASGNTIYF. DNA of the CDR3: TGTGCCAGCAGCTTAGGACAGGCCTCTGGAAACACCATATATTTT.

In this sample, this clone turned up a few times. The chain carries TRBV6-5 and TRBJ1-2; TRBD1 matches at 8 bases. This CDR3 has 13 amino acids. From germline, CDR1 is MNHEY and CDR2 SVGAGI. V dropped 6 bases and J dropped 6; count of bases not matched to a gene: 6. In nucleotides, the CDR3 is TGTGCCAGCAGCTTCGCAGGGGGCAATGGCTACACCTTC. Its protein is CASSFAGGNGYTF.

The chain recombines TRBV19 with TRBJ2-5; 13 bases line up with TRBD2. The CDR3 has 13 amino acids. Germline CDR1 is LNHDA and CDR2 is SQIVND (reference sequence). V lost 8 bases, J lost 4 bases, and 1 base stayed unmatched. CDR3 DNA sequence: TGTGCCAGTCGGACTAGCGGGAGAGAGACCCAGTACTTC. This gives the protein CASRTSGRETQYF.

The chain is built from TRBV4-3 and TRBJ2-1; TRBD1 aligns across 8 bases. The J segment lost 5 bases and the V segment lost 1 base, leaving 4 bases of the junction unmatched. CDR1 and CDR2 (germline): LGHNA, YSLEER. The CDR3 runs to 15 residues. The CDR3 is CASSQGTGLDNEQFF. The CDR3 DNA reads TGCGCCAGCAGCCAAGGGACAGGGCTGGACAATGAGCAGTTCTTC.

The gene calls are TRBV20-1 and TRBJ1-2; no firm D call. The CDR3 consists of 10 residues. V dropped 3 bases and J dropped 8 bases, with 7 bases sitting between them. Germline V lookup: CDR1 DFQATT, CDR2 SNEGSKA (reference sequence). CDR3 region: CSARAEGYTF. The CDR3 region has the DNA TGCAGTGCTAGGGCTGAAGGCTACACCTTC.

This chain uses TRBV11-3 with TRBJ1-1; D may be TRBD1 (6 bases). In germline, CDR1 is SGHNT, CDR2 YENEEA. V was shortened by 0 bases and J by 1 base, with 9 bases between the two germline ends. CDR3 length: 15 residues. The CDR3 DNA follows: TGTGCCAGCAGCTTAGAGGACAGTCGGAACACTGAAGCTTTCTTT. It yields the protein CASSLEDSRNTEAFF.

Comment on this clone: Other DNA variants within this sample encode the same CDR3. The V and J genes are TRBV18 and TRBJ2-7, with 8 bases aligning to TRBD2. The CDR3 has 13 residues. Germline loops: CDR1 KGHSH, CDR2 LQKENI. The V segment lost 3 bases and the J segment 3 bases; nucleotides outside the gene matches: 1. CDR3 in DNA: TGTGCCAGCTCACCCGGGACTAGCTACGAGCAGTACTTC. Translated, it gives CASSPGTSYEQYF.

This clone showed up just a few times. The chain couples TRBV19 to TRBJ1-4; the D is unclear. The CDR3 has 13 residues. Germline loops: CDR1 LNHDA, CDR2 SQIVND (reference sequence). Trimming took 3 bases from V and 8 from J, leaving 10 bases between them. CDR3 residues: CASSISMREKLFF. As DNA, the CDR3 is TGTGCCAGTAGTATCTCCATGAGAGAAAAACTGTTTTTT.

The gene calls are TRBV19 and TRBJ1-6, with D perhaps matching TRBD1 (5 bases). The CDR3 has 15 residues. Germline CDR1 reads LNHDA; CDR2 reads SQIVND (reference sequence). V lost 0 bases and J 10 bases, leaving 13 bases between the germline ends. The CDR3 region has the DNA TGTGCCAGTAGTATAGACGACAGAACCAGATCACCCCTCCACTTT. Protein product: CASSIDDRTRSPLHF. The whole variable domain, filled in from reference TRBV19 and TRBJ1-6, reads DGGITQSPKYLFRKEGQNVTLSCEQNLNHDAMYWYRQDPGQGLRLIYYSQIVNDFQKGDIAEGYSVSREKKESFPLTVTSAQKNPTAFYLCASSIDDRTRSPLHFGNGTRLTVT.

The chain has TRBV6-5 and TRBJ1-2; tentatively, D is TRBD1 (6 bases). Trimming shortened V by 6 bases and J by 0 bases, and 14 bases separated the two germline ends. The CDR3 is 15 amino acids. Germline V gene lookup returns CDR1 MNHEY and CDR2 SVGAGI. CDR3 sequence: CASSTGTWTNYGYTF. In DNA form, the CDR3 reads TGTGCCAGCAGCACCGGGACATGGACTAACTATGGCTACACCTTC.

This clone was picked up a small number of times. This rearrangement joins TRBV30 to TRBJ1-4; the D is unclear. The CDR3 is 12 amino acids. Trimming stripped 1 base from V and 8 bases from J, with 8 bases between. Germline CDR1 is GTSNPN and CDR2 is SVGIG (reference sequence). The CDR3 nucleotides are TGTGCCTGGAGTGATATTAAAGAAAAACTGTTTTTT. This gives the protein CAWSDIKEKLFF.

This CDR3 is CASSVNRGPGNTIYF. The CDR3 region has the DNA TGTGCCAGCTCAGTTAACCGGGGTCCTGGAAACACCATATATTTT. The V call is TRBV18, the J call TRBJ1-3; D gene ambiguous. Trimming shortened V by 5 bases and J by 2 bases, and 13 bases separated the two germline ends. Germline V gene sequence: CDR1 KGHSH, CDR2 LQKENI. This CDR3 has 15 residues.

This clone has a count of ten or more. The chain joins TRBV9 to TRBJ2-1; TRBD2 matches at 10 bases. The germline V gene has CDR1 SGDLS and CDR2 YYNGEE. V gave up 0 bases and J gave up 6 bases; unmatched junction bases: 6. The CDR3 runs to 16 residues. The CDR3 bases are TGTGCCAGCAGCGTAGGACTAGCGGGCATCCTCAATGAGCAGTTCTTC. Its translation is CASSVGLAGILNEQFF.

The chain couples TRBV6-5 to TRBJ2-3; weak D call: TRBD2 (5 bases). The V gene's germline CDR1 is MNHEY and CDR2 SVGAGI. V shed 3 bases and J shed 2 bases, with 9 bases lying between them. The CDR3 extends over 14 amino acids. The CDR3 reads CASSYSGNTDTQYF. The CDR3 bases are TGTGCCAGCAGTTATTCGGGGAACACAGATACGCAGTATTTT.

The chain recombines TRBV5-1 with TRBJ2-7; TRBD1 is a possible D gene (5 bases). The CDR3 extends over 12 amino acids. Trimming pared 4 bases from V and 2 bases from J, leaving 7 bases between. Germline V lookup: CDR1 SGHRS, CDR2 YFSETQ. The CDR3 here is CASSLGAYEQYF. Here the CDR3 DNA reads TGCGCCAGCAGCCTAGGGGCCTACGAGCAGTACTTC. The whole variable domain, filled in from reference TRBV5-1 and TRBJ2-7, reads KAGVTQTPRYLIKTRGQQVTLSCSPISGHRSVSWYQQTPGQGLQFLFEYFSETQRNKGNFPGRFSGRQFSNSRSEMNVSTLELGDSALYLCASSLGAYEQYFGPGTRLTVT.

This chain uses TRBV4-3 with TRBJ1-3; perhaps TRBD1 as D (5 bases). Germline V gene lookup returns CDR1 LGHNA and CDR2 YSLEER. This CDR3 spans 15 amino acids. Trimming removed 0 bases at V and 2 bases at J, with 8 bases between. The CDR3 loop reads CASSQDLGAGNTIYF. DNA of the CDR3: TGCGCCAGCAGCCAAGATCTAGGGGCTGGAAACACCATATATTTT.

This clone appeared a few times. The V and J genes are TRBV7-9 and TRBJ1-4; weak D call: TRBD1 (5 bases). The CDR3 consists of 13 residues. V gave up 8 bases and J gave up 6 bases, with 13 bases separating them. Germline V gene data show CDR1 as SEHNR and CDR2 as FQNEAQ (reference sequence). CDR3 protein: CASAQGNDEKLFF. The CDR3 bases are TGTGCCAGCGCGCAGGGAAACGATGAAAAACTGTTTTTT.

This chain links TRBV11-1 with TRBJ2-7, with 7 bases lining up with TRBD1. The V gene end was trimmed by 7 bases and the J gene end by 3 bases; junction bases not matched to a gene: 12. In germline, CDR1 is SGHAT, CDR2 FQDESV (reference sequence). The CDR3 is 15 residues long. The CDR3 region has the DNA TGTGCCAGCACCCTCTTGACAGGGTCGCTCTACGAGCAGTACTTC. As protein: CASTLLTGSLYEQYF.

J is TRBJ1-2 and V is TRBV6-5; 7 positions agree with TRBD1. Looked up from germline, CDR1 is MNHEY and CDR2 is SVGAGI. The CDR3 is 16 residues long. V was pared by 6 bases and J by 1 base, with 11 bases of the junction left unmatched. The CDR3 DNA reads TGTGCCAGCAGCTACAGGGGCCCGGGGGGTAACTATGGCTACACCTTC. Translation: CASSYRGPGGNYGYTF.

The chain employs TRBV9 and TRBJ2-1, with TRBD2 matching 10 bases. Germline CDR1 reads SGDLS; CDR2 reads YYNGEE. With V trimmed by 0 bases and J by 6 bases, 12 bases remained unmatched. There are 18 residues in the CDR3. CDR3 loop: CASSVEGASGSTANEQFF. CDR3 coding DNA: TGTGCCAGCAGCGTAGAGGGCGCTAGCGGGAGTACGGCCAATGAGCAGTTCTTC.

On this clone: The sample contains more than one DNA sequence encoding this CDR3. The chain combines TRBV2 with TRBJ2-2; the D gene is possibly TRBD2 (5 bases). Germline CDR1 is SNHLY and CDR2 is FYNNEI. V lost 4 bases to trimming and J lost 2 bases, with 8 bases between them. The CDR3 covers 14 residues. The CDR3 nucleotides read TGTGCCAGCAGTGGAGGACTTAACACCGGGGAGCTGTTTTTT. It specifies CASSGGLNTGELFF.